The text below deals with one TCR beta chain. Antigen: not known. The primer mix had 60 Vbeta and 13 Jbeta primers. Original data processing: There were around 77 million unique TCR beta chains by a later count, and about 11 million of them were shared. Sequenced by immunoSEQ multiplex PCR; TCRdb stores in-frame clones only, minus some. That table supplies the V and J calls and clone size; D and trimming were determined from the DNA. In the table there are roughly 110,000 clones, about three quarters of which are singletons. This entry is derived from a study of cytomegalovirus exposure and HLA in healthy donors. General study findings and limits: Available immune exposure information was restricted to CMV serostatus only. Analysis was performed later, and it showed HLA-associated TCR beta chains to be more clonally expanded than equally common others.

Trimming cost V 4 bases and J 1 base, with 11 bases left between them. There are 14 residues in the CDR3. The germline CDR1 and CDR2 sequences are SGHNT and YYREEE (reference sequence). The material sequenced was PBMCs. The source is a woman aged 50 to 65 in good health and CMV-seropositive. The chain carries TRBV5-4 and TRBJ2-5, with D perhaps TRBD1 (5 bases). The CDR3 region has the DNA TGTGCCAGCAGCCCCACAGGAGTCCAAGAGACCCAGTACTTC. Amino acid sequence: CASSPTGVQETQYF.